This TCR beta chain was captured in a study of identical twins. Overall study findings and caveats: Potential partial confounding of zero-insertion analyses by invariant MAIT and iNKT cells was noted.

CDR1 is SGDLS and CDR2 is YYNGEE in the germline V gene. V gave up 0 bases and J gave up 8 bases; unmatched junction bases: 7. The CDR3 covers 16 residues. This clonotype was picked up a small number of times. The antigen remains unidentified. MiXCR, applied by TCRdb to the 5' RACE reads, yields one record per CDR3 protein. This repertoire shows approximately 890,000 distinct CDR3 sequences, 9% to 15% found once; its top ten account for around 1.6%. This same sample was also taken into another study, of yellow fever vaccine responses in identical twins. From that second work: Reportedly, the T cell response mounted by twins to vaccine seemed partly convergent, partly personalized.

The sequencing input was PBMCs. This chain joins TRBV9 and TRBJ2-1; 11 bases line up with TRBD2. The source of this sequence is a woman under 30 in good health. CDR3: CASSVVAGGASDEQFF. In DNA form, the CDR3 reads TGTGCCAGCAGCGTAGTAGCGGGGGGGGCATCGGATGAGCAGTTCTTC.